Given below is one TCR beta chain in context. These data are taken from a study of Ad26.COV2.S vaccination and SARS-CoV-2 variants. The length of the CDR3 is 13 residues. Trimming removed 8 bases from V and 6 bases from J; junction bases left unmatched: 8. Germline-derived CDR1 and CDR2 are MNHEY and SMNVEV (reference sequence). Repertoires were generated with immunoSEQ multiplex PCR, while TCRdb's copy carries only in-frame clones and drops some. Counted here are hundreds of thousands of clones, 92% occurring once; the ten biggest clones make up 3% to 5%. Sequences were derived from peripheral blood, sampled after recovery from COVID-19. The origin of this receptor is a human donor who had recovered from COVID-19. V is TRBV27 and J is TRBJ2-7; 9 bases map to TRBD2. In DNA, the CDR3 is TGTGCCAGCCGGGGCGGGAGGGGGCCCGAGCAGTACTTC. The encoded protein is CASRGGRGPEQYF.